The next 6 T cell receptor beta chains were all read from a single sample in a study of blood T cell repertoires in COVID-19. Sequenced by immunoSEQ multiplex PCR; TCRdb stores in-frame clones only, minus some. The sample contains around 110,000 clones, 70% to 90% of which appear only once. Sequenced: peripheral blood. The receptors here all came from a middle-aged man with acute or convalescent COVID-19.

This clone came up a few times. The chain links TRBV5-1 to TRBJ2-1; 15 bases agree with TRBD2. The CDR3 covers 18 residues. Looked up from germline, CDR1 is SGHRS and CDR2 is YFSETQ. Germline trimming cut 3 bases from V and 6 bases from J; bases unmatched to any gene: 10. This CDR3 is CASSSGLAGGPRLNEQFF. The CDR3 nucleotides read TGCGCCAGCAGCTCAGGACTAGCGGGAGGGCCAAGACTCAATGAGCAGTTCTTC.

The V gene is TRBV6-5, the J gene TRBJ1-1, with D possibly matching TRBD1 (5 bases). Trimming shortened V by 8 bases and J by 0 bases, and 16 bases separated the two germline ends. Germline CDR1 MNHEY, CDR2 SVGAGI. The length of the CDR3 is 15 residues. CDR3 protein: CASALQALMNTEAFF. The CDR3 nucleotides are TGTGCCAGCGCCCTACAGGCCTTGATGAACACTGAAGCTTTCTTT.

This clone was seen a single time. The chain links TRBV28 to TRBJ2-7, with 8 nucleotides matching TRBD2. Germline V gives CDR1 MDHEN, CDR2 SYDVKM. V dropped 6 bases and J dropped 2; count of bases not matched to a gene: 18. The CDR3 totals 18 residues. The CDR3 protein is CASRGAAVSTSGTYEQYF. The CDR3, as DNA: TGTGCCAGCAGGGGAGCGGCGGTTTCAACTAGCGGAACCTACGAGCAGTACTTC.

Only one count was recorded for this clone. The chain recombines TRBV7-9 with TRBJ1-5, with D perhaps TRBD1 (5 bases). This CDR3 has 13 amino acids. Trimming cost V 5 bases and J 7 bases, with 12 bases left between them. The germline V gene has CDR1 SEHNR and CDR2 FQNEAQ (reference sequence). CDR3 coding DNA: TGTGCCAGCAGCCTGGGTCAGGGACAGCCCCAGCATTTT. It yields the protein CASSLGQGQPQHF.

This clone was recorded a few times. V and J are TRBV25-1 and TRBJ1-4; 10 bases align to TRBD1. The CDR3 spans 16 residues. The germline gives CDR1 MGHDK, CDR2 SYGVNS. V shed 6 bases and J 1 base; nucleotides not matched to a gene: 5. The CDR3: CASSFDRGRTNEKLFF. CDR3 sequence (DNA): TGTGCCAGCAGCTTTGACAGGGGGCGAACTAATGAAAAACTGTTTTTT. Using reference TRBV25-1 and TRBJ1-4 for the parts outside the CDR3, the full variable domain is EADIYQTPRYLVIGTGKKITLECSQTMGHDKMYWYQQDPGMELHLIHYSYGVNSTEKGDLSSESTVSRIRTEHFPLTLESARPSHTSQYLCASSFDRGRTNEKLFFGSGTQLSVL.

This chain links TRBV2 with TRBJ1-2; D might be TRBD1 (5 bases). The CDR3 runs 13 residues. Trimming removed 8 bases from V and 8 bases from J, with 18 bases in between. CDR1 SNHLY and CDR2 FYNNEI come from the germline V gene. In DNA, the CDR3 is TGTGCCAGCGCCCACCCGGGCCGGGGGGGCTACACCTTC. This translates into CASAHPGRGGYTF. The full variable domain, with the rest looked up from reference TRBV2 and TRBJ1-2, is EPEVTQTPSHQVTQMGQEVILRCVPISNHLYFYWYRQILGQKVEFLVSFYNNEISEKSEIFDDQFSVERPDGSNFTLKIRSTKLEDSAMYFCASAHPGRGGYTFGSGTRLTVV.